This T cell receptor beta chain derives from a study of T cells in Graves' hyperthyroidism and ophthalmopathy. A word on this clonotype: The antigen is unknown.

Amplified TCR beta CDR3 regions came from RNA transcripts. TCR CDR3 regions were first amplified by RT-PCR with HTBI primers. TCRdb processed the multiplex PCR reads anew with MiXCR; each CDR3 protein has one entry. The sample carries 600,000 to 850,000 distinct CDR3 sequences, around 20% recorded once. Whole-study findings and limits: Separation of ophthalmopathy from stable hyperthyroidism was achieved by a 13 V-J model.

Exclusion of a patient resulted from uncontrolled infection, other autoimmune disease, pregnancy or lactation. The diagnoses drew upon clinical symptoms, serum thyroxine and TRAb, thyroid ultrasound and orbital computed tomography. The PBMCs studied were ones that came from around 10 ml fresh peripheral blood. V was trimmed by 1 base and J by 7 bases, leaving 14 bases between them. From germline, CDR1 is MGHRA and CDR2 YSYEKL. This CDR3 is 16 amino acids long. The clonotype was recovered from a woman in her 50s with Graves' hyperthyroidism that later progressed to Graves' ophthalmopathy. The sequencing input was blood. The chain joins TRBV4-1 to TRBJ1-6; a weak D match, TRBD1 (5 bases). CDR3 sequence: CASSQVMTGGNSPLHF. For the CDR3, the DNA is TGCGCCAGCAGCCAAGTCATGACTGGGGGAAATTCACCCCTCCACTTT.